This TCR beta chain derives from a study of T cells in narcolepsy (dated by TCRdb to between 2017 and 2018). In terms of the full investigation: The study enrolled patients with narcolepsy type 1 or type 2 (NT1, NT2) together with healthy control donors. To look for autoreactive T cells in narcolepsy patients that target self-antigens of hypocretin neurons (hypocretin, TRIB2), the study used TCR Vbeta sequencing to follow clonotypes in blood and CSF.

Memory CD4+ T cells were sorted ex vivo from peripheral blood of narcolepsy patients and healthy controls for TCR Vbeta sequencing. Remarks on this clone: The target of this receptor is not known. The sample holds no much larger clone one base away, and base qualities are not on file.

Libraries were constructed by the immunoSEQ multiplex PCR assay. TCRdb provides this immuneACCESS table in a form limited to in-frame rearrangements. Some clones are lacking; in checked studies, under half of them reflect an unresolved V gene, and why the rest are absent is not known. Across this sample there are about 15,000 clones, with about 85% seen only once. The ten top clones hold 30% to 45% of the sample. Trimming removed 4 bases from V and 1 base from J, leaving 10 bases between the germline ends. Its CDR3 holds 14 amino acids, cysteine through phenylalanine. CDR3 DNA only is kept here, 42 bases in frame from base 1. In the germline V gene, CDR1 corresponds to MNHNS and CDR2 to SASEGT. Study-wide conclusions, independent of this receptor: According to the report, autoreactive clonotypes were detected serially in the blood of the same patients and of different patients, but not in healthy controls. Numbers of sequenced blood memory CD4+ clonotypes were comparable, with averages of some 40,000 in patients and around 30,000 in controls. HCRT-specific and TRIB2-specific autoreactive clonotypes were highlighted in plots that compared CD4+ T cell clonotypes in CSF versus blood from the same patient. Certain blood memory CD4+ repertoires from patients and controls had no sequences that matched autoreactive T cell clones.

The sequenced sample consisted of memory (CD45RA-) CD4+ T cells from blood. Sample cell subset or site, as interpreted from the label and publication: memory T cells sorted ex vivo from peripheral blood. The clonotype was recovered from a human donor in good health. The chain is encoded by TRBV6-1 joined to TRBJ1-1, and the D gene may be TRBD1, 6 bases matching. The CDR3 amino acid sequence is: CASSAPTGNTEAFF. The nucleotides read TGTGCCAGCAGTGCCCCGACAGGGAACACTGAAGCTTTCTTT.